Below, 26 T cell receptor beta chains from the same sample are listed, as sequenced in a study of T cell responses to AZD1222 COVID-19 vaccine (dated by TCRdb to the early 2020s). Library preparation used the immunoSEQ multiplex PCR assay. TCRdb stores this immuneACCESS table with in-frame sequences only. Part of the clones is absent; in the studies checked, under half of the shortfall reflects unresolved V genes, and no reason is known for the rest. This sample has some 72,000 clones in its table, and under 95% of those were observed once. The ten biggest clones cover 5.5% to 9% of the sample. The label giving this sample's time point can be read as: baseline before first vaccination. This sample's treatment or condition label indicates: meningococcal conjugate vaccine given as trial control. The starting material was peripheral blood, obtained on day 0 of MenACWY control vaccination. These receptors were obtained from an adult in good health.

The chain employs TRBV5-4 and TRBJ2-2, with D perhaps matching TRBD1 (6 bases). The CDR3 loop spans 13 amino acids. Deletions cut 5 bases from V and 7 bases from J, with 12 bases between. Germline values: CDR1 SGHNT, CDR2 YYREEE (reference sequence). As DNA, the CDR3 is TGTGCCAGCAGTTATACCAGGGGCGGGGAGCTGTTTTTT. Translation: CASSYTRGGELFF.

For the CDR3, the DNA is TGTGCCAGCAGTTTAAAAGGGGCAGGAGAAAACATTCAGTACTTC. Translating gives CASSLKGAGENIQYF. V and J are TRBV27 and TRBJ2-4; TRBD1 is a possible D gene (5 bases). CDR1 and CDR2 (germline): MNHEY, SMNVEV (reference sequence). The CDR3 length is 15 residues. The V end lost 2 bases, the J end lost 5 bases, and 13 bases lay between the germline ends.

The rearrangement links TRBV21-1 to TRBJ2-5; the D call of TRBD1 is as the table states it, not checked on the DNA. TRBV21-1 is annotated as a pseudogene. The CDR3 covers 15 residues. The CDR3 sequence is CASSKVPQGKETQYF. CDR3 bases: TGTGCCAGCAGCAAAGTCCCCCAGGGCAAAGAGACCCAGTACTTC.

This chain joins TRBV10-3 and TRBJ2-1, with a tentative D call TRBD1 (5 bases). The V end lost 8 bases, the J end lost 5 bases, and 10 bases lay between the germline ends. The V gene's germline CDR1 is ENHRY and CDR2 SYGVKD. This CDR3 contains 12 residues. CDR3 region: CAIGAVDNEQFF. CDR3 nucleotide sequence: TGTGCCATCGGGGCAGTAGACAATGAGCAGTTCTTC.

V and J are TRBV24-1 and TRBJ1-5; the match to TRBD1 covers 10 bases. V was clipped by 4 bases and J by 6 bases; unmatched bases: 5. This CDR3 is built from 15 residues. The germline gives CDR1 KGHDR, CDR2 SFDVKD. Written as DNA, the CDR3 is TGTGCCACCAGTGAGACAGGGGGCGGCTTTCAGCCCCAGCATTTT. This codes for CATSETGGGFQPQHF.

The chain employs TRBV2 and TRBJ2-2, with D possibly matching TRBD1 (7 bases). The CDR3 spans 12 residues. Germline values: CDR1 SNHLY, CDR2 FYNNEI. Trimming removed 9 bases at V and 6 bases at J, with 11 bases between. The CDR3, as DNA: TGTGCCAGTGACAGGGAGGCCGGGGAGCTGTTTTTT. Its translation is CASDREAGELFF.

The chain is built from TRBV9 and TRBJ2-7; D is perhaps TRBD1 (6 bases). Trimming removed 3 bases from V and 4 bases from J, with 17 bases in between. The CDR3 consists of 15 residues. Germline V gene sequence: CDR1 SGDLS, CDR2 YYNGEE. This chain's CDR3 is CASSAKSQGGYEQYF. The CDR3, as DNA: TGTGCCAGCAGCGCCAAATCACAGGGTGGGTACGAGCAGTACTTC.

The chain has TRBV29-1 and TRBJ2-2; 7 nucleotides line up with TRBD1. V gave up 2 bases and J gave up 3 bases; unmatched junction bases: 3. This CDR3 spans 14 amino acids. CDR1 is SQVTM and CDR2 is ANQGSEA in the germline V gene. The CDR3 is CSVELTGDTGELFF. Written as DNA, the CDR3 is TGCAGCGTTGAACTCACAGGGGACACCGGGGAGCTGTTTTTT.

This chain connects TRBV7-9 to TRBJ2-7; tentative D call: TRBD1 (5 bases). V lost 5 bases, J lost 0 bases, and 26 bases lay in between. The CDR3 runs 19 residues. Germline loops: CDR1 SEHNR, CDR2 FQNEAQ (reference sequence). CDR3 loop: CASSPAVPGPLESSYEQYF. For the CDR3, the DNA is TGTGCCAGCAGCCCCGCCGTTCCAGGGCCACTTGAAAGCTCCTACGAGCAGTACTTC.

The chain joins TRBV11-1 to TRBJ2-7; D is perhaps TRBD1 (6 bases). The V gene's germline CDR1 is SGHAT and CDR2 FQDESV (reference sequence). There are 14 residues in the CDR3. V lost 6 bases and J 3 bases, leaving 15 bases between the germline ends. The CDR3 DNA reads as TGTGCCAGCAGTTCGAACCTGGACAGCTACGAGCAGTACTTC. It encodes CASSSNLDSYEQYF.

CDR3 bases: TGTGCCAGCAGTTTGGTGGGGGCGCCCCACGAGCAGTACTTC. Its protein is CASSLVGAPHEQYF. The chain uses TRBV28 and TRBJ2-7, with a tentative D call TRBD1 (6 bases). The germline V gene has CDR1 MDHEN and CDR2 SYDVKM. Trimming stripped 3 bases from V and 5 bases from J, with 14 bases between. The CDR3 extends over 14 amino acids.

The V gene is TRBV6-5, the J gene TRBJ2-5, with a possible D match to TRBD1 (5 bases). Germline CDR1 reads MNHEY; CDR2 reads SVGAGI. The CDR3 has 15 amino acids. The ends were cut back, 5 bases at V and 7 bases at J, with 20 bases in the middle. The CDR3 region is CASSPKGAPAGTQYF. The CDR3 DNA reads as TGTGCCAGCAGTCCCAAAGGGGCCCCGGCAGGGACCCAGTACTTC.

The V gene is TRBV12-3 or TRBV12-4, the J gene TRBJ2-7; D remains unclear. V gave up 2 bases and J gave up 3 bases, with 2 bases separating them. This CDR3 contains 11 residues. CDR3: CASSLNYEQYF. CDR3 DNA sequence: TGTGCCAGCAGTTTAAACTACGAGCAGTACTTC.

The gene calls are TRBV18 and TRBJ2-7; 9 bases are shared with TRBD1. Trimming took 4 bases from V and 5 from J; bases not matched to a gene: 3. Looked up from germline, CDR1 is KGHSH and CDR2 is LQKENI. The CDR3 contains 13 residues. The CDR3 DNA follows: TGTGCCAGCTCACGTGACAGGGGGGACGAGCAGTACTTC. Encoded protein: CASSRDRGDEQYF.

The chain has TRBV5-1 and TRBJ2-1; TRBD2 aligns across 7 bases. CDR3 size: 16 residues. After removal of 0 bases from V and 1 base from J, the junction contained 4 bases not matched to a gene. CDR1 is SGHRS, CDR2 YFSETQ, per germline. The CDR3 bases are TGCGCCAGCAGCTTGGGGCTAGCGGTTTCCTACAATGAGCAGTTCTTC. This gives the protein CASSLGLAVSYNEQFF.

The chain has TRBV7-8 and TRBJ1-2, with 7 nucleotides matching TRBD1. Germline V CDR1 and CDR2: SGHVS, FQNEAQ. J was trimmed by 7 bases and V by 0 bases; bases with no gene match: 5. The CDR3 has 14 amino acids. The CDR3 bases are TGTGCCAGCAGCTTAGCGGGAGGGGGCTCTGGCTACACCTTC. This gives the protein CASSLAGGGSGYTF. Using reference TRBV7-8 and TRBJ1-2 for the parts outside the CDR3, the full variable domain is GAGVSQSPRYKVAKRGQDVALRCDPISGHVSLFWYQQALGQGPEFLTYFQNEAQLDKSGLPSDRFFAERPEGSVSTLKIQRTQQEDSAVYLCASSLAGGGSGYTFGSGTRLTVV.

This clone was observed a single time. V gene TRBV7-2 combines with J gene TRBJ2-3; TRBD2 is a possible D gene (5 bases). The ends were cut back, 2 bases at V and 3 bases at J, with 15 bases in the middle. The length of the CDR3 is 16 residues. Per germline, CDR1 SGHTA and CDR2 FQGNSA. CDR3 sequence reads: CASSLFSGGVTDTQYF. CDR3 nucleotides: TGTGCCAGCAGCTTATTCAGCGGAGGTGTGACAGATACGCAGTATTTT.

V and J are TRBV19 and TRBJ2-5, with a tentative D call TRBD2 (6 bases). V lost 6 bases and J lost 7, with 12 bases in between. Germline CDR1 is LNHDA and CDR2 is SQIVND (reference sequence). The CDR3 length is 12 residues. The CDR3 nucleotides are TGTGCCAGTAGCCGCGGGGTGGGGACCCAGTACTTC. Its translation: CASSRGVGTQYF.

The chain couples TRBV20-1 to TRBJ2-7; no clear D. The CDR3 length is 10 residues. Germline V gene sequence: CDR1 DFQATT, CDR2 SNEGSKA (reference sequence). Trimming removed 3 bases at V and 6 bases at J, with 6 bases between. CDR3 region: CSASVLEQYF. The CDR3 DNA reads as TGCAGTGCTAGCGTTCTCGAGCAGTACTTC.

The rearrangement uses TRBV28 and TRBJ1-1; maybe TRBD1 (5 bases). Germline CDR1 MDHEN, CDR2 SYDVKM. V dropped 1 base and J dropped 1 base, with 7 bases sitting between them. This CDR3 has 14 amino acids. CDR3 in amino acids: CASSLLGGNTEAFF. The CDR3, as DNA: TGTGCCAGCAGTTTATTGGGGGGGAACACTGAAGCTTTCTTT.

CDR3 nucleotide sequence: TGTGCCAGCAGCTTAGAGGGGGGGTACACGGAAAAACTGTTTTTT. It specifies CASSLEGGYTEKLFF. The rearrangement links TRBV7-8 to TRBJ1-4, with D maybe TRBD1 (6 bases). The germline CDR1 and CDR2 sequences are SGHVS and FQNEAQ. This CDR3 has 15 residues. V was clipped by 1 base and J by 8 bases, with 14 bases between them.

The J gene is TRBJ1-2, the V gene TRBV11-2; D call uncertain. Germline values: CDR1 SGHAT, CDR2 FQNNGV. The CDR3 is made up of 15 amino acids. The germline V and J ends were trimmed by 4 bases and 4 bases, with 16 bases remaining between them. The CDR3 sequence: CASSSGVQDAYGYTF. Written as DNA, the CDR3 is TGTGCCAGCAGCTCAGGAGTCCAGGACGCCTATGGCTACACCTTC. Using reference TRBV11-2 and TRBJ1-2 for the parts outside the CDR3, the full variable domain is EAGVAQSPRYKIIEKRQSVAFWCNPISGHATLYWYQQILGQGPKLLIQFQNNGVVDDSQLPKDRFSAERLKGVDSTLKIQPAKLEDSAVYLCASSSGVQDAYGYTFGSGTRLTVV.

J is TRBJ1-2 and V is TRBV3-1 (or the pseudogene TRBV3-2), with 7 bases identical to TRBD1. V lost 5 bases to trimming and J lost 8 bases; unmatched junction nucleotides: 11. Per germline, CDR1 LGHDT and CDR2 YNNKEL (reference sequence). This CDR3 has 14 amino acids. The DNA of the CDR3 is TGTGCCAGCAGCTCGACAGGGCTAGATTGGGGCTACACCTTC. This encodes CASSSTGLDWGYTF.

The rearrangement joins TRBV29-1 to TRBJ2-7, with 11 bases identical to TRBD2. Germline V gene lookup returns CDR1 SQVTM and CDR2 ANQGSEA. The length of the CDR3 is 14 residues. V shed 5 bases and J 6 bases; nucleotides not matched to a gene: 9. The CDR3 sequence is CSVPKAGTSGEQYF. In DNA, the CDR3 is TGCAGCGTTCCAAAGGCCGGGACTAGCGGCGAGCAGTACTTC.

This clone qualifies as medium-sized. The CDR3 reads CASSQVLQNEQYF. The CDR3 nucleotides are TGTGCCAGCAGCCAAGTTCTACAGAACGAGCAGTACTTC. J is TRBJ2-7 and V is TRBV14; no definite D call. Germline V CDR1 and CDR2: SGHDN, FVKESK. This CDR3 is built from 13 residues. V lost 1 base and J 5 bases, leaving 9 bases between the germline ends.

J is TRBJ2-5 and V is TRBV19, with TRBD2 identical over 9 bases. CDR3 length: 16 amino acids. Germline V gives CDR1 LNHDA, CDR2 SQIVND (reference sequence). The V gene end was trimmed by 3 bases and the J gene end by 5 bases; junction bases not matched to a gene: 10. The CDR3 sequence is CASSIVGAGGSETQYF. The CDR3 DNA follows: TGTGCCAGTAGTATTGTAGGCGCGGGGGGGTCTGAGACCCAGTACTTC.